A single sample gave rise to the 2 T cell receptor beta chains below, sequenced in a study of molecular identifiers for immune sequencing clone quantification. TCRdb reprocessed the PCR reads with MiXCR, giving one entry per CDR3 protein. The sample includes about 320,000 distinct CDR3 sequences, about 21% of them seen just once. The sample consisted of naive CD8+ T cells from blood, with Jurkat cell RNA spiked in. The subset was: FACS-sorted CD8+CD4-CCR7+CD45RA+ naive T cells. Source of these receptors: a human donor in good health. Some libraries in this study had Jurkat cell RNA spiked in.

This clonotype turned up a few times. The chain joins TRBV16 to TRBJ2-3, with 10 bases fitting TRBD2. Germline V gene data show CDR1 as KGHSY and CDR2 as FQNENV. This CDR3 comprises 17 residues. Unmatched junction bases numbered 5, after V lost 0 bases and J lost 2 bases. The CDR3 DNA follows: TGTGCCAGCAGCCAATCGCTAGCGGGGGCAACCACAGATACGCAGTATTTT. This gives the protein CASSQSLAGATTDTQYF.

Points on this clonotype: The conserved final phenylalanine or tryptophan is absent from the CDR3, which likely points to a read error. This chain links TRBV12-3 or TRBV12-4 with TRBJ2-1; D uncertain. The CDR3 sequence is 15 residues long. Trimming took 1 base from V and 0 from J, leaving 7 bases between them. CDR3 loop: CASSLGLNSYNEQFL. Here the CDR3 DNA reads TGTGCCAGCAGTTTAGGACTCAACTCCTACAATGAGCAGTTCCTC.